This TCR beta chain was documented in a study of blood T cell repertoires in COVID-19. Study background: T cells, B-cell-depleted T cells, or PBMCs provided the cDNA or gDNA that served as material.

Authors' analysis steps: For nucleated cells, counts were estimated from reference gene primer amplification. TCRdb's copy holds only in-frame clones and misses some; the assay was immunoSEQ multiplex PCR. The V and J calls and the clone size are those of that table, but D and trimming were determined from the DNA. The repertoire holds 110,000 or so clones, over 75% seen once, with around 1.5% in the top ten. The CDR3 covers 13 residues. Looked up from germline, CDR1 is MDHEN and CDR2 is SYDVKM. V gave up 9 bases and J gave up 0 bases, with 11 bases separating them. The sequenced material came from peripheral blood. This rearrangement joins TRBV28 to TRBJ1-2, with a possible D match to TRBD1 (5 bases). This receptor was identified in a man aged 45-60 years with acute or convalescent COVID-19. DNA for the CDR3: TGTGCCAGTAACCCGGGGGCTAACTATGGCTACACCTTC. This gives the protein CASNPGANYGYTF.